This TCR beta chain emerged from a study of T-cell reconstitution after alpha-beta-depleted transplantation in children. Germline lookup yields CDR1 SGHRS and CDR2 YFSETQ. V was clipped by 2 bases and J by 2 bases, with 10 bases between them. The CDR3 runs 14 residues. This clonotype was detected many times. The TCRbeta library was prepared with unique molecular identifiers. Each CDR3 protein gets one entry after TCRdb re-called the PCR reads with MiXCR. The table shows around 600,000 distinct CDR3 sequences, with 15% to 20% occurring only once. The source is a human donor who donated a stem cell graft to a child with acute myeloid leukemia. Sequencing was performed on PBMCs from the stem cell graft donor, taken from the stem cell graft. This rearrangement joins TRBV5-1 to TRBJ1-1, with D perhaps TRBD1 (6 bases). CDR3 bases: TGCGCCAGCAGCTTCCTACAGGGTAACACTGAAGCTTTCTTT. This codes for CASSFLQGNTEAFF.